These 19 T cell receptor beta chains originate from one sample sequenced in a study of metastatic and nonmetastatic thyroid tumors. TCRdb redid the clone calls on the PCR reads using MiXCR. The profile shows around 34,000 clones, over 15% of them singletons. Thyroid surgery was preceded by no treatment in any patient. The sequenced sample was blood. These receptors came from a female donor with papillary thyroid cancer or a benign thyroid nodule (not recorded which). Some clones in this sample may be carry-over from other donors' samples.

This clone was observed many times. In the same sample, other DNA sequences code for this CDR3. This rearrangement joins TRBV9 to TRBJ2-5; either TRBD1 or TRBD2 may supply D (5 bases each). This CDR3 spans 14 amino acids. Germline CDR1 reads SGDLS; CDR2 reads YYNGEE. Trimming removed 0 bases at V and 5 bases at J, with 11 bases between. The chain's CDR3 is CASSVGGTEETQYF. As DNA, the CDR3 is TGTGCCAGCAGCGTAGGGGGGACCGAGGAGACCCAGTACTTC. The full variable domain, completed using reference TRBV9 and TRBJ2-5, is DSGVTQTPKHLITATGQRVTLRCSPRSGDLSVYWYQQSLDQGLQFLIQYYNGEERAKGNILERFSAQQFPDLHSELNLSSLELGDSALYFCASSVGGTEETQYFGPGTRLLVL.

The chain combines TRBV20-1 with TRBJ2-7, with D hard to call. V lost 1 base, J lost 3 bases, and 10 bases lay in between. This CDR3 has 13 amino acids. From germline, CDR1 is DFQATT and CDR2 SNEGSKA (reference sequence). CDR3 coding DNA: TGCAGTGCTAGAGGCGCATTGGACTACGAGCAGTACTTC. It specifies CSARGALDYEQYF.

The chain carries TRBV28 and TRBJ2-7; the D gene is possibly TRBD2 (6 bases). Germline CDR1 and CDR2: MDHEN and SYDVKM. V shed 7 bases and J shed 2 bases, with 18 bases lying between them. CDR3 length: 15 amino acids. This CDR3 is CASIPSLSGAYEQYF. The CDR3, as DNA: TGTGCCAGCATACCAAGTCTATCGGGAGCCTACGAGCAGTACTTC.

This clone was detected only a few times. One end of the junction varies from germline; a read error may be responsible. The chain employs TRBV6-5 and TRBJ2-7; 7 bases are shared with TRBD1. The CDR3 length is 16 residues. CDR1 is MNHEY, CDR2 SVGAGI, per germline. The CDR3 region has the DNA TGTGTCAGCAGTTACGGCTTCCCGGGACAGACCTACGAGCAGTACTTC. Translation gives CVSSYGFPGQTYEQYF.

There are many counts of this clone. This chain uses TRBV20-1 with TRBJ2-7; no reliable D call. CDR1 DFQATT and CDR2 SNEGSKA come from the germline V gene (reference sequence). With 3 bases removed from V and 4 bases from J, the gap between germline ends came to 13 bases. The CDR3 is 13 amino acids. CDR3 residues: CSASEALGYEQYF. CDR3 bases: TGCAGTGCTAGTGAGGCCCTTGGGTACGAGCAGTACTTC.

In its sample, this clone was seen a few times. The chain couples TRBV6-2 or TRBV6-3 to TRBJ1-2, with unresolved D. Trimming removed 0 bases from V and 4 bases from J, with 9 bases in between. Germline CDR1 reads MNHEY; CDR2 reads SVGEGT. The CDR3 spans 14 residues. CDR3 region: CASSYSNRGYGYTF. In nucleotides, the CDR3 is TGTGCCAGCAGTTACTCGAACCGGGGCTATGGCTACACCTTC.

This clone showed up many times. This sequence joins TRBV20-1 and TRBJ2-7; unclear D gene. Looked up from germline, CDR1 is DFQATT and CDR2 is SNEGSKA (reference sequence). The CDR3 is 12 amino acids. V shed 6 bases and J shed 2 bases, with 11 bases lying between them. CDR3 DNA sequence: TGCAGTGCCAAAGGGCAGCCCTACGAGCAGTACTTC. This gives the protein CSAKGQPYEQYF.

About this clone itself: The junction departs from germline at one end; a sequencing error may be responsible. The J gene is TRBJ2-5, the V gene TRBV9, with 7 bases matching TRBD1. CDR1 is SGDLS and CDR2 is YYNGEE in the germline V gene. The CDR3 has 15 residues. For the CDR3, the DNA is TGTGCCAGCAGCGGAGGACAGGTGCCGCAAGATACCCAGTACTTC. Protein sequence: CASSGGQVPQDTQYF. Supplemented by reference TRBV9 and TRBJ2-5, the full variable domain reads DSGVTQTPKHLITATGQRVTLRCSPRSGDLSVYWYQQSLDQGLQFLIQYYNGEERAKGNILERFSAQQFPDLHSELNLSSLELGDSALYFCASSGGQVPQDTQYFGPGTRLLVL.

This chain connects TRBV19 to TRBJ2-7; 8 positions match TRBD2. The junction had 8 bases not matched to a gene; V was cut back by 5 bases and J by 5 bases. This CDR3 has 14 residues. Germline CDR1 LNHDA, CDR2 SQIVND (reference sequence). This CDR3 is CASSPVLADHEQYF. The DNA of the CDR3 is TGTGCCAGTAGTCCCGTACTAGCGGACCACGAGCAGTACTTC.

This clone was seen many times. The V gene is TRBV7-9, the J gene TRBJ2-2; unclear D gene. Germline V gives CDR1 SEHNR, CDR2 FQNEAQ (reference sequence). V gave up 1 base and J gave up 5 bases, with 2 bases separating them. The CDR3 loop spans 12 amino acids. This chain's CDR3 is CASSLGTGELFF. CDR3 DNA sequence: TGTGCCAGCAGCTTAGGAACCGGGGAGCTGTTTTTT. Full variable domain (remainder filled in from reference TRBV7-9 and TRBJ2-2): DTGVSQNPRHKITKRGQNVTFRCDPISEHNRLYWYRQTLGQGPEFLTYFQNEAQLEKSRLLSDRFSAERPKGSFSTLEIQRTEQGDSAMYLCASSLGTGELFFGEGSRLTVL.

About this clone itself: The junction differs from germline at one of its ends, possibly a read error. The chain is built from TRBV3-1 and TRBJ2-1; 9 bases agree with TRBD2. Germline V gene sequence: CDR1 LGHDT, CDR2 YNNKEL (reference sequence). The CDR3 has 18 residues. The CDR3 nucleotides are TGTGCCAGCAGCCAAGATCCCCTAGCGGGGTCACTTTACAATGGGCAGTTCTTC. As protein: CASSQDPLAGSLYNGQFF.

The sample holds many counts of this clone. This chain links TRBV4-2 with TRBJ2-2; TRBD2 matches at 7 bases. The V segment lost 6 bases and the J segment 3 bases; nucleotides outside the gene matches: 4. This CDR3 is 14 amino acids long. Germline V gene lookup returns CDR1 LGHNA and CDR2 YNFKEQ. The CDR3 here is CASRAGAYTGELFF. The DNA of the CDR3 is TGTGCCAGCAGGGCGGGAGCGTACACCGGGGAGCTGTTTTTT.

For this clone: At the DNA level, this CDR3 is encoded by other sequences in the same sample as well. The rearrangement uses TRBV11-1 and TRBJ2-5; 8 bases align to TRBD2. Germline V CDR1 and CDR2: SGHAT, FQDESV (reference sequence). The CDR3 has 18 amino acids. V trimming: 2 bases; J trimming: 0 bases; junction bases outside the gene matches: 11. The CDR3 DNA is TGTGCCAGCAGCTTATTATGGAGGGCAGCGGGAGACCAAGAGACCCAGTACTTC. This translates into CASSLLWRAAGDQETQYF.

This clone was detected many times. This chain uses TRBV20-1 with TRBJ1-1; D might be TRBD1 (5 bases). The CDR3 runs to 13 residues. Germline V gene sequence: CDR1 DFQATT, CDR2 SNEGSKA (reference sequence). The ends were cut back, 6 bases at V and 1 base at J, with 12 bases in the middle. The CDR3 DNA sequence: TGCAGTGCCGAGGGGCGGCCGAACACTGAAGCTTTCTTT. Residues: CSAEGRPNTEAFF.

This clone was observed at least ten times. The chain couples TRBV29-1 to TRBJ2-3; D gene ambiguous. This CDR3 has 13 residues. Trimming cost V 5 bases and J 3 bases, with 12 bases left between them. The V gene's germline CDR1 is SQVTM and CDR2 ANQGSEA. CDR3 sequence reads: CSVLTSVTDTQYF. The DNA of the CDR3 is TGCAGCGTTTTAACCTCGGTAACAGATACGCAGTATTTT.

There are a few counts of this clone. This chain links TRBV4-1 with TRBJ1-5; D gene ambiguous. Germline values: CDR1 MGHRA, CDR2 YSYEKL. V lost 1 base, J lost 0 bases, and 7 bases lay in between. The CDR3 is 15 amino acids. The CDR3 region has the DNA TGCGCCAGCAGCCAAGCAGAATATAGCAATCAGCCCCAGCATTTT. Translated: CASSQAEYSNQPQHF.

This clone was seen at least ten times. This CDR3 is CASSSGDRGRNSPLHF. The CDR3 DNA reads as TGTGCCAGCAGTTCTGGGGACAGGGGACGGAATTCACCCCTCCACTTT. This chain connects TRBV12-3 or TRBV12-4 to TRBJ1-6; 10 bases match TRBD1. This CDR3 has 16 amino acids. After removal of 4 bases from V and 7 bases from J, the junction contained 7 bases not matched to a gene.

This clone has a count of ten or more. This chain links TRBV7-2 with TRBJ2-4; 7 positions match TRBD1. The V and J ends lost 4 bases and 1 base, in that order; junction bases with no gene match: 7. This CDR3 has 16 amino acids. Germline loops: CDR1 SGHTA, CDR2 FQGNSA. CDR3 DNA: TGTGCCAGCAGCTCCGAGGGGGCCCCTGCCAAAAACATTCAGTACTTC. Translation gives CASSSEGAPAKNIQYF.

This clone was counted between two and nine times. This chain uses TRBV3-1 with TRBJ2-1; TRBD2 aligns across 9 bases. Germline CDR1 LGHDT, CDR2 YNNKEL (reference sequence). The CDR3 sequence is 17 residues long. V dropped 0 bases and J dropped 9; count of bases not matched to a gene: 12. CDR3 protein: CASSQEVRAGGPGEQFF. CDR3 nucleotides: TGTGCCAGCAGCCAAGAAGTCAGGGCGGGAGGGCCAGGTGAGCAGTTCTTC.